The present TCR beta chain was sequenced within a study of cytomegalovirus exposure and HLA in healthy donors. Study-wide points: Certain sequence variants were highly shared and formed a cluster, and this cluster was likely a sequencing artifact. When the data were analyzed later, several of the most significant clusters appeared to be linked to common viral pathogens. When a later analysis compared HLA-associated TCR beta chains with equally common others, the HLA-associated chains turned out to be more clonally expanded and to have lower generation probabilities. Later analysis showed most CMV-associated TCR beta chains appearing HLA-restricted.

Use of 60 Vbeta and 13 Jbeta primers characterized the PCR. The data were produced by immunoSEQ multiplex PCR, yet TCRdb's version contains in-frame clones alone and is incomplete. The sample yields 100,000 to 150,000 clones, about four fifths seen once. V shed 6 bases and J shed 3 bases, with 12 bases lying between them. This CDR3 spans 13 amino acids. Germline V lookup: CDR1 LGHNT, CDR2 FRNRAP. Points on this clone: Its antigen remains unidentified.

This receptor was identified in a man aged 18-30 years in good health and CMV-seronegative. Sequenced: PBMCs. The rearrangement links TRBV12-5 to TRBJ2-7; D possibly corresponds to TRBD2 (6 bases). The CDR3 nucleotides read TGTGCTAGTGGCCGGGACTCCCTCTACGAGCAGTACTTC. It specifies CASGRDSLYEQYF.